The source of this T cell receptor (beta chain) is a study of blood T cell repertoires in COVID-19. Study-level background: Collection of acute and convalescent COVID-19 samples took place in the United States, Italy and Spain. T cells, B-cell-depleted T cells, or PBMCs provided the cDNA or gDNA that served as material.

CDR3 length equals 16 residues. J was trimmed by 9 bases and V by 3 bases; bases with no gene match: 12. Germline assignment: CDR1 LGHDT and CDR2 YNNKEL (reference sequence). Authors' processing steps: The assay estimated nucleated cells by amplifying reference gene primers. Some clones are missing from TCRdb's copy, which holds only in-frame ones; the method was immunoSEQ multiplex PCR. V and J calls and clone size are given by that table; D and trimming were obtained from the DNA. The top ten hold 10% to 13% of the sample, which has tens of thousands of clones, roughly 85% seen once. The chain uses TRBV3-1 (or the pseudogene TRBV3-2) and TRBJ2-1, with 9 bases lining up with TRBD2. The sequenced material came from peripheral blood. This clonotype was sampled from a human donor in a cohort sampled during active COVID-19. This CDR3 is CASSQVVAGGPFEQFF. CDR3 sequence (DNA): TGTGCCAGCAGCCAGGTGGTGGCGGGAGGGCCTTTTGAGCAGTTCTTC.